A single sample gave rise to the 15 T cell receptor beta chains below, sequenced in a study of cytomegalovirus exposure and HLA in healthy donors. A multiplex PCR was run with 60 Vbeta primers and 13 Jbeta primers. The protocol was immunoSEQ multiplex PCR, while the TCRdb copy is restricted to in-frame clones and leaves out a portion. The sample lists hundreds of thousands of clones; roughly 85% were seen once. Sequences were obtained from PBMCs. The receptor source for this set is a male donor in good health and CMV-seronegative.

This rearrangement joins TRBV5-4 to TRBJ2-2; TRBD2 agrees at 8 bases. The J segment lost 3 bases and the V segment lost 6 bases, leaving 10 bases of the junction unmatched. The CDR3 runs 16 residues. Germline CDR1 SGHNT, CDR2 YYREEE (reference sequence). The CDR3 DNA is TGTGCCAGCACCTCCGTCGGGGGGGCTGACACCGGGGAGCTGTTTTTT. This encodes CASTSVGGADTGELFF.

This chain links TRBV27 with TRBJ2-1; D is ambiguous. Deletions cut 3 bases from V and 0 bases from J, with 9 bases between. Germline lookup yields CDR1 MNHEY and CDR2 SMNVEV (reference sequence). The CDR3 has 15 amino acids. The CDR3 is CASSLMSPSYNEQFF. DNA of the CDR3: TGTGCCAGCAGTTTGATGAGCCCCTCCTACAATGAGCAGTTCTTC.

This chain connects TRBV5-6 to TRBJ1-6; 8 positions match TRBD1. Unmatched junction bases numbered 11, after V lost 2 bases and J lost 10 bases. The CDR3 has 16 amino acids. The germline V gene encodes CDR1 SGHDT and CDR2 YYEEEE. The CDR3 sequence is CASSFIGQGEGSPLHF. The CDR3 nucleotides read TGTGCCAGCAGCTTTATCGGACAGGGTGAGGGATCACCCCTCCACTTT.

This clone was seen a few times. CDR3 in DNA: TGTGCCAGCTCACCACCCCGAAGTGCGGATTCAGCCAAAAACATTCAGTACTTC. Protein: CASSPPRSADSAKNIQYF. This chain connects TRBV18 to TRBJ2-4; unclear D gene. The germline gives CDR1 KGHSH, CDR2 LQKENI. Between the trimmed V and J ends, which lost 0 bases and 0 bases, there was a span of 15 bases. The CDR3 length is 18 residues.

The J gene is TRBJ1-5, the V gene TRBV27, with D unclear. Trimming took off 5 bases at V and 0 bases at J, with 8 bases between the two ends. The length of the CDR3 is 14 residues. The germline V gene encodes CDR1 MNHEY and CDR2 SMNVEV (reference sequence). As DNA, the CDR3 is TGTGCCAGCAGTCCGCAGGATAGCAATCAGCCCCAGCATTTT. Translation: CASSPQDSNQPQHF.

V usage is TRBV10-1 and J usage is TRBJ1-2; tentative D call: TRBD1 (5 bases). V dropped 2 bases and J dropped 3 bases, with 7 bases sitting between them. Germline assignment: CDR1 WNHNN and CDR2 SYGVQD (reference sequence). The CDR3 extends over 13 amino acids. The CDR3 loop reads CASSEKQDYGYTF. DNA for the CDR3: TGCGCCAGCAGTGAGAAACAGGACTATGGCTACACCTTC.

V usage is TRBV5-4 and J usage is TRBJ2-7; tentatively, D is TRBD1 (5 bases). The CDR3 totals 14 residues. From germline, CDR1 is SGHNT and CDR2 YYREEE (reference sequence). Trimming removed 0 bases from V and 3 bases from J, with 10 bases in between. The CDR3, as DNA: TGTGCCAGCAGCTTGGCCCAGGGTAGCTACGAGCAGTACTTC. Protein: CASSLAQGSYEQYF.

This sequence joins TRBV29-1 and TRBJ1-1, with 10 bases aligning to TRBD1. The junction had 8 bases not matched to a gene; V was cut back by 7 bases and J by 0 bases. Germline V gene sequence: CDR1 SQVTM, CDR2 ANQGSEA. This CDR3 is 15 amino acids long. CDR3 sequence (DNA): TGCAGCGCTGGGGGGGGACAGGGGATGAACACTGAAGCTTTCTTT. It encodes CSAGGGQGMNTEAFF.

The chain uses TRBV5-6 and TRBJ1-2, with TRBD1 matching over 9 bases. This CDR3 has 12 amino acids. V shed 4 bases and J 10 bases; nucleotides not matched to a gene: 5. Germline V gene lookup returns CDR1 SGHDT and CDR2 YYEEEE. This CDR3 is CASSRDRVYYTF. CDR3 sequence (DNA): TGTGCCAGCAGCCGGGACAGGGTATACTACACCTTC. Supplemented by reference TRBV5-6 and TRBJ1-2, the full variable domain reads DAGVTQSPTHLIKTRGQQVTLRCSPKSGHDTVSWYQQALGQGPQFIFQYYEEEERQRGNFPDRFSGHQFPNYSSELNVNALLLGDSALYLCASSRDRVYYTFGSGTRLTVV.

The gene calls are TRBV7-3 and TRBJ1-4, with 9 bases lining up with TRBD1. Germline CDR1 SGHTA, CDR2 FQGTGA. The CDR3 loop spans 13 amino acids. Losses at the gene ends were 1 base for V and 10 bases for J; bases not matched to a gene: 1. CDR3 region: CASSLRQGGKLFF. The DNA for the CDR3 is TGTGCCAGCAGCTTAAGACAGGGGGGAAAACTGTTTTTT.

The chain uses TRBV7-9 and TRBJ1-4; TRBD1 is a possible D gene (6 bases). The CDR3 loop spans 14 amino acids. The germline CDR1 and CDR2 sequences are SEHNR and FQNEAQ (reference sequence). Trimming stripped 1 base from V and 4 bases from J, with 7 bases between. The CDR3 DNA sequence: TGTGCCAGCAGCTTAGGGACAGATAATGAAAAACTGTTTTTT. The encoded protein is CASSLGTDNEKLFF. Complete variable domain (other parts from reference TRBV7-9 and TRBJ1-4): DTGVSQNPRHKITKRGQNVTFRCDPISEHNRLYWYRQTLGQGPEFLTYFQNEAQLEKSRLLSDRFSAERPKGSFSTLEIQRTEQGDSAMYLCASSLGTDNEKLFFGSGTQLSVL.

This sequence joins TRBV2 and TRBJ1-4; tentatively, D is TRBD1 (6 bases). V was shortened by 1 base and J by 5 bases, with 11 bases between the two germline ends. CDR1 and CDR2 from the germline V gene are SNHLY and FYNNEI. CDR3 length: 15 amino acids. CDR3 nucleotide sequence: TGTGCCAGCAGTGAAGGGACAGTCCGAAATGAAAAACTGTTTTTT. This encodes CASSEGTVRNEKLFF.

The chain has TRBV6-5 and TRBJ1-1, with TRBD1 matching over 7 bases. V was pared by 2 bases and J by 6 bases, with 9 bases of the junction left unmatched. CDR3 length: 15 residues. CDR1 is MNHEY and CDR2 is SVGAGI in the germline V gene. The CDR3 DNA reads TGTGCCAGCAGTTACAGGCGCCCAGGGGGTTCTGAAGCTTTCTTT. Its translation: CASSYRRPGGSEAFF.

The genes are TRBV30 and TRBJ1-1; tentatively, D is TRBD1 (6 bases). Germline assignment: CDR1 GTSNPN and CDR2 SVGIG (reference sequence). Trimming left V 5 bases short and J 11 bases short, with 12 bases between. The CDR3 totals 10 residues. Here the CDR3 DNA reads TGTGCCTGGTTGGGGGCAGGGGCTTTCTTT. Translated, it gives CAWLGAGAFF.

This rearrangement joins TRBV4-2 to TRBJ2-7; no definite D call. V shed 1 base and J shed 2 bases, with 3 bases lying between them. The V gene's germline CDR1 is LGHNA and CDR2 YNFKEQ. This CDR3 contains 12 residues. DNA of the CDR3: TGTGCCAGCAGCCAAGCAACCTACGAGCAGTACTTC. Encoded protein: CASSQATYEQYF.